These 11 T cell receptor beta chains originate from one sample sequenced in a study of human T cells and chemical hapten exposure. Time point of the sample: patch test 2, 6 weeks after DPC sensitization. Noted treatment: therapeutic diphenylcyclopropenone sensitization with weekly scalp DPC. One entry per CDR3 protein, called by TCRdb with MiXCR from the RACE reads. The sample shows some 70,000 distinct CDR3 sequences, 10% of them seen only once. The source material was whole blood, sampled in connection with sensitization to the hapten diphenylcyclopropenone (DPC). The receptors come from a woman aged 45-60 years with alopecia areata. Some clones in this sample may be carry-over from other donors' samples.

The chain uses TRBV29-1 and TRBJ1-2; D might be TRBD1 (6 bases). CDR1 is SQVTM, CDR2 ANQGSEA, per germline. V lost 7 bases and J 5 bases, leaving 17 bases between the germline ends. The CDR3 covers 13 residues. CDR3 DNA: TGCAGCGCCGGGGGCTCCAGCGATTATGGCTACACCTTC. It translates to CSAGGSSDYGYTF.

In its sample, this clonotype was seen a few times. The chain is built from TRBV10-2 and TRBJ2-3; TRBD2 aligns across 12 bases. Germline V gene data show CDR1 as WSHSY and CDR2 as SAAADI. With V trimmed by 8 bases and J by 0 bases, 9 bases remained unmatched. The CDR3 is made up of 17 amino acids. CDR3 residues: CASSGTSGRTSTDTQYF. The CDR3 nucleotides read TGCGCCAGCTCGGGAACTAGCGGGAGGACTAGCACAGATACGCAGTATTTT.

In this sample, this clonotype turned up many times. The genes are TRBV20-1 and TRBJ2-2; 8 nucleotides line up with TRBD2. The CDR3 has 15 residues. The germline gives CDR1 DFQATT, CDR2 SNEGSKA (reference sequence). V lost 0 bases and J lost 5; bases outside the gene matches: 5. The CDR3: CSARDNGRGTGELFF. The CDR3 region has the DNA TGCAGTGCTAGAGATAACGGGAGGGGAACCGGGGAGCTGTTTTTT.

This clonotype was detected only a few times. The V call is TRBV28, the J call TRBJ2-2, with 7 bases that match TRBD2. Germline V gene lookup returns CDR1 MDHEN and CDR2 SYDVKM. The CDR3 runs 21 residues. V gave up 6 bases and J gave up 6 bases; unmatched junction bases: 28. This chain's CDR3 is CASSPPRAGVTPSWSAGELFF. DNA for the CDR3: TGTGCCAGCAGCCCCCCACGGGCGGGAGTCACACCGTCGTGGTCGGCCGGGGAGCTGTTTTTT.

The chain combines TRBV3-1 with TRBJ2-3; possibly TRBD2 for D (6 bases). V was trimmed by 4 bases and J by 4 bases, leaving 15 bases between them. The germline V gene has CDR1 LGHDT and CDR2 YNNKEL (reference sequence). The CDR3 spans 15 residues. CDR3 residues: CASSRRTGSADTQYF. CDR3 in DNA: TGTGCCAGCAGCCGCCGCACCGGGAGCGCAGATACGCAGTATTTT.

This clonotype was seen a few times. The chain combines TRBV29-1 with TRBJ2-7, with D possibly matching TRBD1 (5 bases). Germline V gives CDR1 SQVTM, CDR2 ANQGSEA. V lost 7 bases to trimming and J lost 0 bases, with 10 bases between them. This CDR3 comprises 12 residues. The CDR3 region has the DNA TGCAGCGCCCGACAGAGCTCCTACGAGCAGTACTTC. It translates to CSARQSSYEQYF.

This chain connects TRBV12-3 or TRBV12-4 to TRBJ2-1, with 10 bases matching TRBD1. This CDR3 region has 14 residues. J was trimmed by 7 bases and V by 8 bases; bases with no gene match: 8. The CDR3 spells CASEDRGLRNEQFF. The CDR3 coding sequence is TGTGCCAGCGAAGACAGGGGGCTGAGGAATGAGCAGTTCTTC.

This clonotype was picked up one time. This chain links TRBV7-6 with TRBJ2-2; no reliable D call. The CDR3 contains 14 residues. V lost 3 bases and J lost 2, with 7 bases in between. The germline gives CDR1 SGHVS, CDR2 FNYEAQ. The CDR3 loop reads CASSFYGNTGELFF. DNA of the CDR3: TGTGCCAGCAGCTTTTATGGAAACACCGGGGAGCTGTTTTTT.

This clonotype showed up many times. V usage is TRBV2 and J usage is TRBJ2-1, with D possibly TRBD1 on 6 matching bases. The CDR3 contains 16 residues. Trimming removed 0 bases from V and 7 bases from J, with 16 bases in between. Germline V CDR1 and CDR2: SNHLY, FYNNEI. Here the CDR3 reads CASSEALGQGSNEQFF. DNA of the CDR3: TGTGCCAGCAGTGAAGCTTTAGGCCAGGGGTCAAATGAGCAGTTCTTC.

At least ten counts were recorded for this clonotype. The gene calls are TRBV3-1 and TRBJ2-1; 9 nucleotides agree with TRBD2. Trimming removed 1 base from V and 5 bases from J; junction bases left unmatched: 3. Per germline, CDR1 LGHDT and CDR2 YNNKEL (reference sequence). The CDR3 is 15 amino acids. The chain's CDR3 is CASSQGGLANNEQFF. Written as DNA, the CDR3 is TGTGCCAGCAGCCAAGGGGGACTAGCAAACAATGAGCAGTTCTTC.

This chain connects TRBV6-2 or TRBV6-3 to TRBJ1-1; D is undetermined. The length of the CDR3 is 13 residues. Trimming removed 0 bases at V and 4 bases at J, with 6 bases between. Germline V CDR1 and CDR2: MNHEY, SVGEGT. The CDR3 protein is CASSYSRATEAFF. CDR3 coding DNA: TGTGCCAGCAGTTACTCCCGGGCCACTGAAGCTTTCTTT.